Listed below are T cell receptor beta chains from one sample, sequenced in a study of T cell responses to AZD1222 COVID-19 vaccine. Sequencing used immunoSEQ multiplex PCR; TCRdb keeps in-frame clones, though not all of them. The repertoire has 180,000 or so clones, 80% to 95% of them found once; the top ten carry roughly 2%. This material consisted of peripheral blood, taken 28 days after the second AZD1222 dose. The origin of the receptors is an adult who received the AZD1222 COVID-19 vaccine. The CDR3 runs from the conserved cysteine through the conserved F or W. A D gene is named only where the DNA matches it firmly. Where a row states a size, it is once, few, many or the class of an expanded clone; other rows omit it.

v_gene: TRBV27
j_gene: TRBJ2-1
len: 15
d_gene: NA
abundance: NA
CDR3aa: CASSPGAMIYNEQFF
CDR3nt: TGTGCCAGCAGTCCCGGGGCCATGATCTACAATGAGCAGTTCTTC

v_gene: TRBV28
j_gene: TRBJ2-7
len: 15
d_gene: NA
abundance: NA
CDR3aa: CASSLTSVLTYEQYF
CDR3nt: TGTGCCAGCAGTCTTACATCGGTTCTTACCTACGAGCAGTACTTC

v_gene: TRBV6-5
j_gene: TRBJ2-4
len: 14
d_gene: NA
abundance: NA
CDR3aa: CASTPGGSKNIQYF
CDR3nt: TGTGCCAGTACTCCGGGCGGAAGCAAAAACATTCAGTACTTC

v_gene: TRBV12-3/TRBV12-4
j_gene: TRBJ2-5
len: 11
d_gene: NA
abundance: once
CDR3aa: CASSFRETQYF
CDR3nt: TGTGCCAGCAGTTTTAGAGAGACCCAGTACTTC

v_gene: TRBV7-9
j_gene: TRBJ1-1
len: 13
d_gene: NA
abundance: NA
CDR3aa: CASGLPRWGEAFF
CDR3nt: TGTGCCAGCGGATTACCACGATGGGGTGAAGCTTTCTTT

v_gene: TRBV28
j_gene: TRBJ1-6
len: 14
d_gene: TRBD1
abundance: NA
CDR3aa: CASGSGQGNSPLHF
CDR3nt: TGTGCCAGCGGGTCGGGACAGGGTAACTCACCCCTCCACTTT

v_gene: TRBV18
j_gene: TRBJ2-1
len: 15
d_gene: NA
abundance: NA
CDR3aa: CASSPTGTQGHEQFF
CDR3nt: TGTGCCAGCTCCCCGACCGGGACCCAAGGCCATGAGCAGTTCTTC

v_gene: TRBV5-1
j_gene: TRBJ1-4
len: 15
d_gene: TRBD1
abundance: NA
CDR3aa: CASSRDRSTNEKLFF
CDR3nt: TGCGCCAGCAGCAGGGACAGATCAACTAATGAAAAACTGTTTTTT

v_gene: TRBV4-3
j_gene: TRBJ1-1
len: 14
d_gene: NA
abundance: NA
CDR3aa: CASSQEGGNTEAFF
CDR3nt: TGCGCCAGCAGCCAAGAAGGCGGGAACACTGAAGCTTTCTTT

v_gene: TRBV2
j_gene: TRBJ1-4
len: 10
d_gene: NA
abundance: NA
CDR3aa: CASSGEKLFF
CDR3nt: TGTGCCAGCAGCGGTGAAAAACTGTTTTTT

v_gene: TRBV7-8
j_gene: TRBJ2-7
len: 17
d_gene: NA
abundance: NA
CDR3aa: CASSLESIYPKTYEQYF
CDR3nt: TGTGCCAGCAGCTTAGAAAGTATATATCCAAAAACCTACGAGCAGTACTTC

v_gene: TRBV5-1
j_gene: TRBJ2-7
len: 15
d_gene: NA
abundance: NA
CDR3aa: CASSLPGLSSYEQYF
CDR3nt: TGCGCCAGCAGCTTACCGGGACTGAGCTCCTACGAGCAGTACTTC

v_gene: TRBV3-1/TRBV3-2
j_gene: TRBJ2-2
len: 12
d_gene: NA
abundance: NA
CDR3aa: CASSLRPGELFF
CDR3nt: TGTGCCAGCAGCCTTCGGCCCGGGGAGCTGTTTTTT

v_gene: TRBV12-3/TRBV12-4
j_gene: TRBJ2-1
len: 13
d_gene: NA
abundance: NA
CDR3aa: CASSFADLGTQFF
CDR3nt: TGTGCCAGCAGTTTCGCGGACTTGGGGACGCAGTTCTTC

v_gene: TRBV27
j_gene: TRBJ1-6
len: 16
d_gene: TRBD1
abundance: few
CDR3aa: CASRKRDRGNNSPLHF
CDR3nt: TGTGCCAGCAGAAAAAGAGACAGGGGTAATAATTCACCCCTCCACTTT

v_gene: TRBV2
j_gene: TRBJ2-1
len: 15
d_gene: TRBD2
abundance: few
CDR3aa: CASSGGLGPYNEQFF
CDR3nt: TGTGCCAGCAGTGGGGGACTAGGACCCTACAATGAGCAGTTCTTC

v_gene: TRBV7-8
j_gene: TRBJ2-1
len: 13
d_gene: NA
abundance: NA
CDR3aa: CASRLGSYNEQFF
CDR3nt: TGTGCCAGCAGATTAGGCTCCTACAATGAGCAGTTCTTC

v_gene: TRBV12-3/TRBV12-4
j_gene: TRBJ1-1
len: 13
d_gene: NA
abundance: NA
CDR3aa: CASSLAGNTEAFF
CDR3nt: TGTGCCAGCAGTTTAGCAGGGAACACTGAAGCTTTCTTT

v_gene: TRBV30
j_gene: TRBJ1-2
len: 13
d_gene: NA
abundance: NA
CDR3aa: CAWSVGDGVLYTF
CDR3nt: TGTGCCTGGAGTGTAGGTGATGGGGTACTCTACACCTTC

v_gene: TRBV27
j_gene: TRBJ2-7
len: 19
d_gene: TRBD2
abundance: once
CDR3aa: CASSSQTSGRAMGSYEQYF
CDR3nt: TGTGCCAGCAGTTCGCAGACTAGCGGGAGGGCCATGGGATCCTACGAGCAGTACTTC

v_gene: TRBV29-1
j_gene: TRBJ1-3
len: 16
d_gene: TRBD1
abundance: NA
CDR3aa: CSVEDPKTGAGNTIYF
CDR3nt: TGCAGCGTTGAAGATCCTAAGACAGGGGCTGGAAACACCATATATTTT

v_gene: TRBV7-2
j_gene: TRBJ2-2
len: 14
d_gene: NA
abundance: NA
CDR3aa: CASSLDRVTGELFF
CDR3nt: TGTGCCAGCAGCTTAGACAGGGTCACCGGGGAGCTGTTTTTT

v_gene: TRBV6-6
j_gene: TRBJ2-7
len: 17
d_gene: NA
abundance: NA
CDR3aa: CASSPGPAGSGPYEQYF
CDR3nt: TGTGCCAGCAGTCCTGGCCCGGCGGGCTCCGGGCCCTACGAGCAGTACTTC

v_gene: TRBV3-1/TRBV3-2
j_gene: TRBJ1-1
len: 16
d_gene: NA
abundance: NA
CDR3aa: CASSRTGTRSNTEAFF
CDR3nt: TGTGCCAGCAGTCGAACCGGGACACGATCGAACACTGAAGCTTTCTTT

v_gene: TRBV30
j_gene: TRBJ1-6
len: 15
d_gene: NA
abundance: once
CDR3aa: CAWSVLTGRGSPLHF
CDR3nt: TGTGCCTGGAGTGTACTGACAGGAAGGGGTTCACCCCTCCACTTT

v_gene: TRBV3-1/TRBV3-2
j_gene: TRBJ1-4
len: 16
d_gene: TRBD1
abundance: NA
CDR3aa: CASSQDPGTGGGKLFF
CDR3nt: TGTGCCAGCAGCCAAGATCCCGGGACAGGGGGAGGAAAACTGTTTTTT

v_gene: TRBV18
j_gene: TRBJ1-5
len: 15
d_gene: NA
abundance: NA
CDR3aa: CASSPNRADNQPQHF
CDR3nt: TGTGCCAGCTCACCAAACAGGGCAGACAATCAGCCCCAGCATTTT

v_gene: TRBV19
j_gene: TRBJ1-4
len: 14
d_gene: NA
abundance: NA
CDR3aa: CASSSGSLGEKLFF
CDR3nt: TGTGCCAGTAGCAGCGGGAGCCTTGGAGAAAAACTGTTTTTT

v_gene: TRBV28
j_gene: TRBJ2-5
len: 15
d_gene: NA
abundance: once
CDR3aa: CASSFPRGSGETQYF
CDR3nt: TGTGCCAGCAGTTTCCCAAGGGGGTCCGGAGAGACCCAGTACTTC

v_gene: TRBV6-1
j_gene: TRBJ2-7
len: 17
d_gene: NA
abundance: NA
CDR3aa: CASSEAHAGQNSYEQYF
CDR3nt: TGTGCCAGCAGTGAAGCGCACGCCGGACAGAACTCCTACGAGCAGTACTTC

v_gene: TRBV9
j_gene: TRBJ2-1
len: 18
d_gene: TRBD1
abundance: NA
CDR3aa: CASSDRTGGFSSYNEQFF
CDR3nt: TGTGCCAGCAGCGATCGGACAGGGGGCTTTAGCTCCTACAATGAGCAGTTCTTC

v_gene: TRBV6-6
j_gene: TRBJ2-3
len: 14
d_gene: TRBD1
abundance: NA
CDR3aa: CASRTGLSTDTQYF
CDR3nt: TGTGCCAGCAGGACAGGGTTGAGCACAGATACGCAGTATTTT

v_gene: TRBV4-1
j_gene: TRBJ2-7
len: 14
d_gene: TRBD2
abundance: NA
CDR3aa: CASSQRRGGYEQYF
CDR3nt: TGCGCCAGCAGCCAGAGGCGGGGGGGTTACGAGCAGTACTTC

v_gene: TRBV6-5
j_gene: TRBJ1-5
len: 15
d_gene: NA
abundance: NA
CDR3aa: CASSRGQLSNQPQHF
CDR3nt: TGTGCCAGCAGTCGGGGACAACTTAGCAATCAGCCCCAGCATTTT

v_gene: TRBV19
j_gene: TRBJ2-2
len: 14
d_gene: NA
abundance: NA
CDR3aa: CASRVGFGTGELFF
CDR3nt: TGTGCCAGTAGGGTGGGATTCGGCACCGGGGAGCTGTTTTTT

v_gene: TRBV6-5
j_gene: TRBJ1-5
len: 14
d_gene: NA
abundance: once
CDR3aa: CASSYSQDNQPQHF
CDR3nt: TGTGCCAGCAGTTACTCTCAGGACAATCAGCCCCAGCATTTT

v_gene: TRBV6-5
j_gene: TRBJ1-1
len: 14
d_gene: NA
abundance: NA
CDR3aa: CASSYVAGNTEAFF
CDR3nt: TGTGCCAGCAGTTACGTGGCGGGGAACACTGAAGCTTTCTTT

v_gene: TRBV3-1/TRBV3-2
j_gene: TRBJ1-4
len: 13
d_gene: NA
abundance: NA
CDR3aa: CASSQRGGEKLFF
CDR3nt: TGTGCCAGCAGCCAAAGGGGTGGAGAAAAACTGTTTTTT

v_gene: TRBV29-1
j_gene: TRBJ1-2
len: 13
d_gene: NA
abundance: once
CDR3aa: CSVVDRGLYGYTF
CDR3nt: TGCAGCGTTGTCGACCGCGGTTTATATGGCTACACCTTC

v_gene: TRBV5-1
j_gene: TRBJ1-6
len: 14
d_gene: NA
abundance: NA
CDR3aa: CASSFGQLNSPLHF
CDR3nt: TGCGCCAGCAGCTTTGGACAGCTTAATTCACCCCTCCACTTT

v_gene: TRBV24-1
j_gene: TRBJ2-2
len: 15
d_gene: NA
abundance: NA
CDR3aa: CATDSGTTNTGELFF
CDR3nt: TGTGCCACCGATTCCGGGACGACGAACACCGGGGAGCTGTTTTTT